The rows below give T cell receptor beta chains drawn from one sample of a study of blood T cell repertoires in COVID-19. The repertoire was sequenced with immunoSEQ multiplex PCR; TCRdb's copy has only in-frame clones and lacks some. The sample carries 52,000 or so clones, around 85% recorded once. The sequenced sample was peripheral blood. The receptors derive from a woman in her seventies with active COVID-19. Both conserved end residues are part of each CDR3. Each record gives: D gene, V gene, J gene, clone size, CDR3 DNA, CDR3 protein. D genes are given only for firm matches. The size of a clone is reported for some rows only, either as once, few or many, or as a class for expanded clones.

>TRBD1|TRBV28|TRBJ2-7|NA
TGTGCCAGCAGTGGGACAGGCCTCTCCTACGAGCAGTACTTC
CASSGTGLSYEQYF
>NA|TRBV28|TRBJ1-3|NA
TGTGCCAGCAGTATCGAAGGGAGATCTGGAAACACCATATATTTT
CASSIEGRSGNTIYF
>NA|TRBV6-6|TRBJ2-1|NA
TGTGCCAGCAGTTACGGACAGTACAATGAGCAGTTCTTC
CASSYGQYNEQFF
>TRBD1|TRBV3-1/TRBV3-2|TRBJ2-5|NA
TGTGCCAGCAGCCAAGGGGCAGGGGGAGAGACCCAGTACTTC
CASSQGAGGETQYF
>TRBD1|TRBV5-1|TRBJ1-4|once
TGCGCCAGCAGCCCGCTCCCCGGGACAGGGAATGAAAAACTGTTTTTT
CASSPLPGTGNEKLFF
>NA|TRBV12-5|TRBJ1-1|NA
TGTGCTAGTGGCCTATCCGGGGAATGGACTGAAGCTTTCTTT
CASGLSGEWTEAFF
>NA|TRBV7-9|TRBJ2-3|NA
TGTGCCAGCAGCTTAGCACGAGGCCCCGGTGTGACAGATACGCAGTATTTT
CASSLARGPGVTDTQYF
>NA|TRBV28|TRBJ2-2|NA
TGTGCCAGCAGTCTCCGGTTCTCGAACACCGGGGAGCTGTTTTTT
CASSLRFSNTGELFF
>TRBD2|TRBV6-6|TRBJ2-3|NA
TGTGCCAGCAGTCCCCCAACTTTGACTAGCGGGAGTTTCGCAGATACGCAGTATTTT
CASSPPTLTSGSFADTQYF
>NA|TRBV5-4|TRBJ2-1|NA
TGTGCCAGCAGCTTCAAAAATGAGCAGTTCTTC
CASSFKNEQFF
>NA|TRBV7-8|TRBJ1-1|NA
TGTGCCAGCAGCCCACGCGAACAGCCGCGGAACACTGAAGCTTTCTTT
CASSPREQPRNTEAFF
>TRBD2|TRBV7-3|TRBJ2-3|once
TGTGCCAGCAGCCCCCTGGGACTAGCAGACAATACGCAGTATTTT
CASSPLGLADNTQYF
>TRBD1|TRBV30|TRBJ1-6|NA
TGTGCCTGGAGTGGATGGACAGGAGTCGGTTCACCCCTCCACTTT
CAWSGWTGVGSPLHF
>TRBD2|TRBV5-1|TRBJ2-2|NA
TGCGCCAGCAGCTACATAGCGGGAGGGGAGGCCGGGGAGCTGTTTTTT
CASSYIAGGEAGELFF
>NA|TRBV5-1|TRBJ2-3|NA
TGCGCCAGCAGCCCAGGACTAACTAGCACAGATACGCAGTATTTT
CASSPGLTSTDTQYF
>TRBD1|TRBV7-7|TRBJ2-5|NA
TGTGCTAGCAGCTTAGGGGACAGCGAGTACCAAGAGACCCAGTACTTC
CASSLGDSEYQETQYF
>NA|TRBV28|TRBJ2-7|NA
TGTGCCAGCTCCCCAGGGCCTTCCTACGAGCAGTACTTC
CASSPGPSYEQYF
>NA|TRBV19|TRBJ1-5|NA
TGTGCCAGTAGTATCAGGGTGCATCAGCCCCAGCATTTT
CASSIRVHQPQHF
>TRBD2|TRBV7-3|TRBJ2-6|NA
TGTGCCAGCAGCTTAATAGCGGGAGGGCCAGGTGGGGCCAACGTCCTGACTTTC
CASSLIAGGPGGANVLTF
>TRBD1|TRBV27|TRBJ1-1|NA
TGTGCCAGCAGACCACAGGGGGGATGGACTGAAGCTTTCTTT
CASRPQGGWTEAFF
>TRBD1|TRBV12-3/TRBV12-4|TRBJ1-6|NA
TGTGCCAGCACCGGACAGGGAGGTTCACCCCTCCACTTT
CASTGQGGSPLHF
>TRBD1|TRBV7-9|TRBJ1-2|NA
TGTGCCAGCAGGGGGACAGGGGGCGACTATGGCTACACCTTC
CASRGTGGDYGYTF
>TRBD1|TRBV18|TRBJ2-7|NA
TGTGCCAGCTCACCAAGGACAGGGAAGACCTACGAGCAGTACTTC
CASSPRTGKTYEQYF
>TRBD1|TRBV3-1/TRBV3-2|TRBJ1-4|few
TGTGCCAGCAGTCAGCCGGGACAGGGATGGGAAAAACTGTTTTTT
CASSQPGQGWEKLFF
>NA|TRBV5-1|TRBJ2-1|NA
TGCGCCAGCACCCCCACAGCCAGCTCCTACAATGAGCAGTTCTTC
CASTPTASSYNEQFF
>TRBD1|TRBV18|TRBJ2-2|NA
TGTGCCAGCTCACCCCTACAGGGGGGCACCGGGGAGCTGTTTTTT
CASSPLQGGTGELFF
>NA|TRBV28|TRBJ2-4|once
TGTGCCAGCAGTACCAACAGGGCTCTAGCCAAAAACATTCAGTACTTC
CASSTNRALAKNIQYF
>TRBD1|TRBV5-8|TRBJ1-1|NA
TGTGCCAGCAGCGGGGAAGGTTACAGGGGGCTTTTGGAAGCTTTCTTT
CASSGEGYRGLLEAFF
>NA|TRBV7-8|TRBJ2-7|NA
TGTGCCAGCAGCTTACAGGGGTGGTACGAGCAGTACTTC
CASSLQGWYEQYF
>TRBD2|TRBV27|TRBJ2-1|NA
TGTGCCAGCACCCAGAGGACTAGCGCACACAATGAGCAGTTCTTC
CASTQRTSAHNEQFF
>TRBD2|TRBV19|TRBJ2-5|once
TGTGCCAGTAGTATAGGCCCCTCTAGCGGTAGAAAGTCGGAGACCCAGTACTTC
CASSIGPSSGRKSETQYF
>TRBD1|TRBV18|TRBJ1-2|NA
TGTGCCAGCTCAAACTCGGGACAGGGGGCCGCAGGCTACACCTTC
CASSNSGQGAAGYTF
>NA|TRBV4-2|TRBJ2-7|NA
TGTGCCAGCAGCCAAGATCCCGGGGGGCAGGGTCAATCCTACGAGCAGTACTTC
CASSQDPGGQGQSYEQYF
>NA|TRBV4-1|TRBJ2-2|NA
TGCGCCAGCAGCCGCCCGGGCCTCAGGGGCACCGGGGAGCTGTTTTTT
CASSRPGLRGTGELFF
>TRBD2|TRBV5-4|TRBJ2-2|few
TGTGCCAGCAGCTTGGGGACTAGCGGGACCGGGGAGCTGTTTTTT
CASSLGTSGTGELFF
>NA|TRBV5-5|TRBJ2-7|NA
TGTGCCAGCAGCGTAGACACGAGCTCCTACGAGCAGTACTTC
CASSVDTSSYEQYF